This TCR beta chain originates from a study of blood T cells in healthy people across ages. V was cut by 3 bases and J by 2 bases, with 11 bases left in between. The germline V gene has CDR1 MDHEN and CDR2 SYDVKM. This CDR3 has 14 residues. This clonotype was seen a handful of times. Antigen: not known. Then a second PCR, running about 6 to 12 cycles, was carried out with a sample-barcoded 5' primer and a J-beta primer mix. TCRdb reprocessed the 5' RACE reads with MiXCR, giving one entry per CDR3 protein. The top ten clones hold about 42% of a sample with approximately 800,000 distinct CDR3 sequences, about 48% of them seen once. Study-level findings and limits: PBMCs went unsorted, and a conclusive naive versus antigen-experienced comparison was therefore prevented. Naive T cell percentage showed a strong correlation with the diversity of TCR beta. Long-lived donors carried more naive CD4+ cells and greater diversity than aged donors.

The sample consisted of blood. The rearrangement joins TRBV28 to TRBJ2-7; perhaps TRBD2 as D (5 bases). This receptor was identified in a man older than 75 in good health. The CDR3 protein is CASSLSREPYEQYF. CDR3 DNA: TGTGCCAGCAGTTTGAGTAGGGAGCCCTACGAGCAGTACTTC.